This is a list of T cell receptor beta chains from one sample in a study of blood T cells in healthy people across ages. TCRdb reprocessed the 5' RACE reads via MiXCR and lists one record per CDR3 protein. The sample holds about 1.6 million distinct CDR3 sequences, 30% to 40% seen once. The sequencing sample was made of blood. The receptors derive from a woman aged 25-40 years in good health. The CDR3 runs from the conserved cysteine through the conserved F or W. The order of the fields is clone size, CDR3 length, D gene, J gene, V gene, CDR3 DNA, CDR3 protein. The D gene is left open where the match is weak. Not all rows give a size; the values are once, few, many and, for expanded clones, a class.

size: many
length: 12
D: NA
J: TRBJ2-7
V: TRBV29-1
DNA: TGCAGCGTTGAAGGGCTAGCTTACGAGCAGTACTTC
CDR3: CSVEGLAYEQYF

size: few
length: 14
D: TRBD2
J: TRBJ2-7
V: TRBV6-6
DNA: TGTGCCAGCAGCGATAGCGGGAATTCCTACGAGCAGTACTTC
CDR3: CASSDSGNSYEQYF

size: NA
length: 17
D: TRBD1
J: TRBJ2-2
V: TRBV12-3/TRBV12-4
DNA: TGTGCCAGCAGTTTAGCTCTGACAGGGACGAACACCGGGGAGCTGTTTTTT
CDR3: CASSLALTGTNTGELFF

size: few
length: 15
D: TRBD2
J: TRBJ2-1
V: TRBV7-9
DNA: TGTGCCAGCAGCGTCAGCGGGGGGGCCTCAACTGAGCAGTTCTTC
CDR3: CASSVSGGASTEQFF

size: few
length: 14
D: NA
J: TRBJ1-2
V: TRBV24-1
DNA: TGTGCCACCTCGACTGTTTCGGGAGCCTTGAGCTACACCTTC
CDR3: CATSTVSGALSYTF

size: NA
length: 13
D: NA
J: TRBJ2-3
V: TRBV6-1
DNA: TGTGCCAGCAGTGAGGGGATTCCAGATACGCAGTATTTT
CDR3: CASSEGIPDTQYF

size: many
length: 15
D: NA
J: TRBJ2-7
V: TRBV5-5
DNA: TGTGCCAGCAGCCCGACGAGGGGGATCCCCTACGAGCAGTACTTC
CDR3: CASSPTRGIPYEQYF

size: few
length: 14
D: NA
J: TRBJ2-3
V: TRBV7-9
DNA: TGTGCCAGCAGCTTTGTGACAAGCACAGATACGCAGTATTTT
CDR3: CASSFVTSTDTQYF

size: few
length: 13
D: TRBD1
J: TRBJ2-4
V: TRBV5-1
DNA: TGCGCCAGCAGACTGGACAGGGTGGACATTCAGTACTTC
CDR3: CASRLDRVDIQYF

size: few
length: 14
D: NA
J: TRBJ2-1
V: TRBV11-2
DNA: TGTGCCAGCAGCTTATGGCCCCAGGCCAATGAGCAGTTCTTC
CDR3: CASSLWPQANEQFF

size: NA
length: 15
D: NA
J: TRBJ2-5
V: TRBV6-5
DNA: TGTGCCAGCAGTTACTACACAGGGTTCGGGGAGACCCAGTACTTC
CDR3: CASSYYTGFGETQYF

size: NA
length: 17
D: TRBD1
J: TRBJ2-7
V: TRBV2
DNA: TGTGCCAGCAGTGAAGGGGTAGACAGGGGACCCTCCTACGAGCAGTACTTC
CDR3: CASSEGVDRGPSYEQYF

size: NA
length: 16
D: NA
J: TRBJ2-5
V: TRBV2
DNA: TGTGCCAGCAGTGAAGCCCTGGAAGGGAATCGAGAGACCCAGTACTTC
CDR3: CASSEALEGNRETQYF

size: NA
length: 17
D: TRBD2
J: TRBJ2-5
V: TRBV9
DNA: TGTGCCAGCAGCGTAGGACTAGCGGGAGGGCCCCGGGAGACCCAGTACTTC
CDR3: CASSVGLAGGPRETQYF

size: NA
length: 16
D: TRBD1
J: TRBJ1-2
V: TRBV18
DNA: TGTGCCAGCTCACCCGGGACAGGGAGCCTTAACTATGGCTACACCTTC
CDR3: CASSPGTGSLNYGYTF

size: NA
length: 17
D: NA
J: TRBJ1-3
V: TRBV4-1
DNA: TGCGCCAGCAGCCAAGTCGTGAGCCAGATTACTGGAAACACCATATATTTT
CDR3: CASSQVVSQITGNTIYF

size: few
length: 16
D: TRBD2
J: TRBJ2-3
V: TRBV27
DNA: TGTGCCAGCAGTTTTTCAGCGGGAGAGGTCACAGATACGCAGTATTTT
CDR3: CASSFSAGEVTDTQYF

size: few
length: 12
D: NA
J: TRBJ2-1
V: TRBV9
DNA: TGTGCCAGCGGAGAGGGCCTGAATGAGCAGTTCTTC
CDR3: CASGEGLNEQFF

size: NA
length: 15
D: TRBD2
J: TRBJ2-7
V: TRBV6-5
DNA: TGTGCCAGCAGTTACTTAGGGACTAGCTCCTACGAGCAGTACTTC
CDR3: CASSYLGTSSYEQYF

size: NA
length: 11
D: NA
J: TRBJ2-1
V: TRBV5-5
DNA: TGTGCCAGCGTCAACGAGGGGCGACTGTTCTTC
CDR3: CASVNEGRLFF

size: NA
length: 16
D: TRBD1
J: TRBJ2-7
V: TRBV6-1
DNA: TGTGCCAGCAGTGAAGCGGTGGGACAGGGGGTCTACGAGCAGTACTTC
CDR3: CASSEAVGQGVYEQYF

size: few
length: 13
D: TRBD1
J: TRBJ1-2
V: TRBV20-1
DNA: TGCAGTGCCGTACAGGGGGCAGACTATGGCTACACCTTC
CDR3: CSAVQGADYGYTF

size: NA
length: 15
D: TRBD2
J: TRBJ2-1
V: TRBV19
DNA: TGTGCCAGTAGTGTACTAGCGGGAAGCAACAATGAGCAGTTCTTC
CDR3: CASSVLAGSNNEQFF

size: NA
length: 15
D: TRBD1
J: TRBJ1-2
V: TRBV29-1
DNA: TGCAGCGTGGAACCGTTCGGGACAGGGCCTTATGGCTACACCTTC
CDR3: CSVEPFGTGPYGYTF

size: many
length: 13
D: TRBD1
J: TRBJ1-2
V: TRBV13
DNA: TGTGCCACCGGACAGGGAGATTTCTTTGGCTACACCTTC
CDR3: CATGQGDFFGYTF

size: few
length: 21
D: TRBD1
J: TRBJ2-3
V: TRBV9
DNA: TGTGCCAGCGCTGGACAGGCACACAGTCCGGAACCCTCCCTCGACACAGATACGCAGTATTTT
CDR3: CASAGQAHSPEPSLDTDTQYF

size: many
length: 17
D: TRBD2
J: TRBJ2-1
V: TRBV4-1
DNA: TGCGCCAGCAGCCAAGTTAATAGCGGGGAACGACACAATGAGCAGTTCTTC
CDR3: CASSQVNSGERHNEQFF

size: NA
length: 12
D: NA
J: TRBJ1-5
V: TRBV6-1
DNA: TGTGCCAGCAGTGGTAACAATCAGCCCCAGCATTTT
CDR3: CASSGNNQPQHF

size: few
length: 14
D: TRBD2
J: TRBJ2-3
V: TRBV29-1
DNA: TGCAGCGTTGAGGAGCGGGGCCGCACAGATACGCAGTATTTT
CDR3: CSVEERGRTDTQYF

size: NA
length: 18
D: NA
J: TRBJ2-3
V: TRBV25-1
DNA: TGTGCCAGCAGTCCATGGGATGTGCGATACCCTAGCACAGATACGCAGTATTTT
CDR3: CASSPWDVRYPSTDTQYF

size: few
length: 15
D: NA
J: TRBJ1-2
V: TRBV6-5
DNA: TGTGCCAGCAGTTACTCGGAATTGGCTAACTATGGCTACACCTTC
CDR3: CASSYSELANYGYTF

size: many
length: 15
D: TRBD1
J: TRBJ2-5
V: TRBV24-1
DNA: TGTGCCACCAGTGCCCCGGACAGGGGAGAGGAGACCCAGTACTTC
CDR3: CATSAPDRGEETQYF

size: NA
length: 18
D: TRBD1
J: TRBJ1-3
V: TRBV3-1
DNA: TGTGCCAGCAGCCCCTTACGCACCGGACAGGGGGTGGTAAACACCATATATTTT
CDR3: CASSPLRTGQGVVNTIYF

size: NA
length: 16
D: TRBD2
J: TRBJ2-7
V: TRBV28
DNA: TGTGCCAGCAGTTCCCCCCGCGGGGGTACCCCCTACGAGCAGTACTTC
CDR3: CASSSPRGGTPYEQYF

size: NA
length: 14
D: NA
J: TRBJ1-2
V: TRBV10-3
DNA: TGTGCCACTTCGAGCGGAACTAATAACTATGGCTACACCTTC
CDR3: CATSSGTNNYGYTF

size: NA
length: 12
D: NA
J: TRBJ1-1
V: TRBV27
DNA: TGTGCCAGCAGTATGAGGAACACTGAAGCTTTCTTT
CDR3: CASSMRNTEAFF

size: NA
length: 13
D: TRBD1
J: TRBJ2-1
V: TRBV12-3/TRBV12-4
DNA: TGTGCCAGCAGTGTGACAGGGTACGGTGAGCAGTTCTTC
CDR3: CASSVTGYGEQFF

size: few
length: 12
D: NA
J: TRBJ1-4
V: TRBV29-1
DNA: TGCAGCGTTGTTGGGAAAAATGAAAAACTGTTTTTT
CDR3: CSVVGKNEKLFF

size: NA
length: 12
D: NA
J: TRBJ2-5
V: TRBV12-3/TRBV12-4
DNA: TGTGCCAGCAGGCCCGAATCCGGGACCCAGTACTTC
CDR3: CASRPESGTQYF

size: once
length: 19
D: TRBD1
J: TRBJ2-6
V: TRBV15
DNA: TGTGCCACCAGCAGAGGACGGACAGGGGATAGCTCTGGGGCCAACGTCCTGACTTTC
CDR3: CATSRGRTGDSSGANVLTF

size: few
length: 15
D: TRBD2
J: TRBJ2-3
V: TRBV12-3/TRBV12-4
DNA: TGTGCCAGCACCCAGCTAGCGGGCGGAGCAGATACGCAGTATTTT
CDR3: CASTQLAGGADTQYF

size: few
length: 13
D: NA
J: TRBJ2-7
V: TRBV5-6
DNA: TGTGCCAGCAGCGCTTTGGATTCCTACGAGCAGTACTTC
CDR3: CASSALDSYEQYF

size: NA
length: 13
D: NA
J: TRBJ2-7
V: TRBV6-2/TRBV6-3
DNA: TGTGCCACCTCAGTGCGGTTCTCCTACGAGCAGTACTTC
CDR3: CATSVRFSYEQYF

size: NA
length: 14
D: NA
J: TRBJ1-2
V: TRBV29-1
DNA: TGCAGCGTTGTAAGTGCGGAGGGTGATTATGGCTACACCTTC
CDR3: CSVVSAEGDYGYTF

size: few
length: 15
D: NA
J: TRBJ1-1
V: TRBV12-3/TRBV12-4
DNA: TGTGCCAGCAGATGGGGACGGAAGATGAACACTGAAGCTTTCTTT
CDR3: CASRWGRKMNTEAFF

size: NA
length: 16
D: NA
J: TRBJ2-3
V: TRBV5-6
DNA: TGTGCCAGCAGCTTGAAGGGCCCCTCCACCACGGGTACGCAGTATTTT
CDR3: CASSLKGPSTTGTQYF

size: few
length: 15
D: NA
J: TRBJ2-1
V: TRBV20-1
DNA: TGCAGTGCTGCCGTAGGGGGGAGTTGGAACAATGAGCAGTTCTTC
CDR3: CSAAVGGSWNNEQFF

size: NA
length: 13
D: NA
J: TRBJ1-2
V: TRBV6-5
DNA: TGTGCCAGCAGGGGCGTCGGGGGCTATGGCTACACCTTC
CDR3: CASRGVGGYGYTF